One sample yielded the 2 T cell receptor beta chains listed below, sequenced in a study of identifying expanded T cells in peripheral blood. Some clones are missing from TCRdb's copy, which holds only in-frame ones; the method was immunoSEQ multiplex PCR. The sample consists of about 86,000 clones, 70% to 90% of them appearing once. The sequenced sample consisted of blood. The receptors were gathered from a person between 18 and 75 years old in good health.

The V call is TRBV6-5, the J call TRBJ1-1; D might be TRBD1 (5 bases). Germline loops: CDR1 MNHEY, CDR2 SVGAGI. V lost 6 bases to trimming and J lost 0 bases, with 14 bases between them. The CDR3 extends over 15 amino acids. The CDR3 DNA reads TGTGCCAGCAGAAAACCTCAGGGCATGAACACTGAAGCTTTCTTT. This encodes CASRKPQGMNTEAFF.

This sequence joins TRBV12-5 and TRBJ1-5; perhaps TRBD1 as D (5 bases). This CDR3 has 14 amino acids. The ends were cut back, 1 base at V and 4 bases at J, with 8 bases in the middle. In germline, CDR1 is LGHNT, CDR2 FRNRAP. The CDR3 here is CASGLGRTNQPQHF. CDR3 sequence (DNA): TGTGCTAGTGGTTTGGGCAGGACAAATCAGCCCCAGCATTTT.